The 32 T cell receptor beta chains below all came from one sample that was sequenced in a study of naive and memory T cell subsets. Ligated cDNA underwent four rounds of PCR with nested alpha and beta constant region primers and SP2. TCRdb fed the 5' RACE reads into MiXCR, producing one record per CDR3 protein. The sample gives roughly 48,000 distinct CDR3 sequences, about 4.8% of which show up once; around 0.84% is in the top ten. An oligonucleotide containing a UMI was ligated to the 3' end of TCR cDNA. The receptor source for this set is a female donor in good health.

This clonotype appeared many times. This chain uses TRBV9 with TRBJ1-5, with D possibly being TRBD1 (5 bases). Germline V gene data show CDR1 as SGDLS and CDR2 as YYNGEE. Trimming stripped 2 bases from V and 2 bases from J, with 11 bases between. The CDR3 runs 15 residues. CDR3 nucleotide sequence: TGTGCCAGCAGCGTCGGGGGAGGGGGCAATCAGCCCCAGCATTTT. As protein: CASSVGGGGNQPQHF. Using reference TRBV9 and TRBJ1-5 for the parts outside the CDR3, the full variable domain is DSGVTQTPKHLITATGQRVTLRCSPRSGDLSVYWYQQSLDQGLQFLIQYYNGEERAKGNILERFSAQQFPDLHSELNLSSLELGDSALYFCASSVGGGGNQPQHFGDGTRLSIL.

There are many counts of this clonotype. The CDR3 spells CASSFGVGQGAGEQYF. CDR3 sequence (DNA): TGTGCCAGCAGCTTTGGTGTAGGTCAGGGGGCTGGCGAGCAGTACTTC. The chain has TRBV7-9 and TRBJ2-7; TRBD1 matches at 8 bases. This CDR3 has 16 amino acids. Looked up from germline, CDR1 is SEHNR and CDR2 is FQNEAQ (reference sequence). Trimming cost V 3 bases and J 6 bases; bases outside gene matches: 13.

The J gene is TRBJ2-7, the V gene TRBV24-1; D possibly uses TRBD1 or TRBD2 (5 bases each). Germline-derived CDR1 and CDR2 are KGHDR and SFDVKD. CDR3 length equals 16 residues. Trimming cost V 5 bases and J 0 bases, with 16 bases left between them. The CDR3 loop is CATSASTGDHSYEQYF. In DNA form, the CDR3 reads TGTGCCACCAGTGCCTCTACCGGGGACCACTCCTACGAGCAGTACTTC.

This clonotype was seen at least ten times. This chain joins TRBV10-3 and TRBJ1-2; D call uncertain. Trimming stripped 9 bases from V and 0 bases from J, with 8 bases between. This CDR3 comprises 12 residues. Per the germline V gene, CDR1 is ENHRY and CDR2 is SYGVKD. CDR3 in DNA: TGTGCCATAGGGCGATCTAACTATGGCTACACCTTC. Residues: CAIGRSNYGYTF.

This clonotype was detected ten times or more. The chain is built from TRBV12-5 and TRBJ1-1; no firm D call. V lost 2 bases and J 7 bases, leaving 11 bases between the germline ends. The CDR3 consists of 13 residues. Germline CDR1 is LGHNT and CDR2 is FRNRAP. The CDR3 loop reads CASGLSPSGEAFF. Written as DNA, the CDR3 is TGTGCTAGTGGTTTGTCTCCCTCGGGTGAAGCTTTCTTT. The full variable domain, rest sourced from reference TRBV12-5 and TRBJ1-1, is DARVTQTPRHKVTEMGQEVTMRCQPILGHNTVFWYRQTMMQGLELLAYFRNRAPLDDSGMPKDRFSAEMPDATLATLKIQPSEPRDSAVYFCASGLSPSGEAFFGQGTRLTVV.

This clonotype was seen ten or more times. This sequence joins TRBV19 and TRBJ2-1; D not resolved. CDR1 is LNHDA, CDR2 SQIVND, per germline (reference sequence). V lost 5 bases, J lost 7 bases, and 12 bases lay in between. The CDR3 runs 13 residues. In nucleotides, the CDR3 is TGTGCCAGTAGTCACGAGTTACAAAATGAGCAGTTCTTC. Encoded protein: CASSHELQNEQFF.

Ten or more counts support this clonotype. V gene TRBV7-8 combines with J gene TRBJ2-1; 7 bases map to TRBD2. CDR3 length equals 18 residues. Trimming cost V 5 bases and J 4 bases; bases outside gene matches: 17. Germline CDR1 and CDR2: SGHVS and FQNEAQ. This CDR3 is CASSAHRRASGIYNEQFF. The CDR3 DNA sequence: TGTGCCAGCAGCGCCCATCGCAGGGCTAGCGGAATTTACAATGAGCAGTTCTTC.

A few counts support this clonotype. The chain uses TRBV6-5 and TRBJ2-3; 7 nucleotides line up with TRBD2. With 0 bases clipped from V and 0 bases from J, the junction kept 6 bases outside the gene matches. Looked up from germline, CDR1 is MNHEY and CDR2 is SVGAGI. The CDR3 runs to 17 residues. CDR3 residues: CASSYSILAASTDTQYF. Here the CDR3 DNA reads TGTGCCAGCAGTTACTCCATCCTAGCGGCCAGCACAGATACGCAGTATTTT.

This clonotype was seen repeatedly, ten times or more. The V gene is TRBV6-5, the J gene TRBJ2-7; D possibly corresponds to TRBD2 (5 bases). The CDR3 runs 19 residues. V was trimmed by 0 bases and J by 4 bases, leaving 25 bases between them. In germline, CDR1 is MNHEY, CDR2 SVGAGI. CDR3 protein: CASSYSSSVAQRVLYEQYF. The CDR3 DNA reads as TGTGCCAGCAGTTACTCGAGTTCAGTAGCGCAGCGTGTCCTTTACGAGCAGTACTTC.

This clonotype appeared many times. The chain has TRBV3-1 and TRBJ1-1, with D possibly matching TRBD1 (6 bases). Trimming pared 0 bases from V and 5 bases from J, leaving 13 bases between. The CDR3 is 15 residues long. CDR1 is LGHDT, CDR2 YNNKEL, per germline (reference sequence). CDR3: CASSQERGGGTEAFF. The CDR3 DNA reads TGTGCCAGCAGCCAAGAGAGGGGGGGTGGGACTGAAGCTTTCTTT.

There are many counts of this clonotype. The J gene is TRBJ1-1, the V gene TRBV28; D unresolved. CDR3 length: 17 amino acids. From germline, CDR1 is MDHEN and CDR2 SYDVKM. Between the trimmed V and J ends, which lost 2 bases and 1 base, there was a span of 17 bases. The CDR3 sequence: CASSLPPGLLRNTEAFF. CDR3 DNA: TGTGCCAGCAGTTTACCCCCCGGACTTCTGAGGAACACTGAAGCTTTCTTT.

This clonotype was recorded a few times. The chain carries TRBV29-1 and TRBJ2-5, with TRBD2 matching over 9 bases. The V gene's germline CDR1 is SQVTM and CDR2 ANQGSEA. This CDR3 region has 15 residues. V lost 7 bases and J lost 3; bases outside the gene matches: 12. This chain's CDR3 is CSGSSGSAWKETQYF. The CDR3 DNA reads TGCAGCGGCAGTAGCGGGAGCGCCTGGAAAGAGACCCAGTACTTC.

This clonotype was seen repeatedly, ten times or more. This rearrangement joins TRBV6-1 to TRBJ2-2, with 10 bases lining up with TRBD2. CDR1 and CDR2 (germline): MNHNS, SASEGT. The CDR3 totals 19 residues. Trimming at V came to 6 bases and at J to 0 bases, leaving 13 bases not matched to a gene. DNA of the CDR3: TGTGCCAGCAGGGGCCGTCTACTAGCGGGGTTCGCGAACACCGGGGAGCTGTTTTTT. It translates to CASRGRLLAGFANTGELFF.

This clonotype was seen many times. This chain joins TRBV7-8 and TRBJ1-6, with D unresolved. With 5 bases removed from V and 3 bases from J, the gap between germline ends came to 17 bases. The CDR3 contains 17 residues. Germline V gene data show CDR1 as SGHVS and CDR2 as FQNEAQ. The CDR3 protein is CASSLSLRRDYNSPLHF. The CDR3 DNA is TGTGCCAGCAGCCTCTCCCTCCGGAGGGACTATAATTCACCCCTCCACTTT.

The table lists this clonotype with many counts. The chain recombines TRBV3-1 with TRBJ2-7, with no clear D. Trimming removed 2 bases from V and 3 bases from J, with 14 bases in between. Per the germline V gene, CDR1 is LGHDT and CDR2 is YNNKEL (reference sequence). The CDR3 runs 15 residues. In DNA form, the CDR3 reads TGTGCCAGCAGCCAAAGAAGCACAGTAAACTACGAGCAGTACTTC. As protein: CASSQRSTVNYEQYF.

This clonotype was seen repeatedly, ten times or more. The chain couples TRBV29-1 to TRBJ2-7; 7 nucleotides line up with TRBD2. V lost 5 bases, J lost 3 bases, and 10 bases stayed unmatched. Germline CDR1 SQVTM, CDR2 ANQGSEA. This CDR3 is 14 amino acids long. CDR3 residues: CSVRGDYKRYEQYF. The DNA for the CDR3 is TGCAGCGTTCGCGGGGACTACAAGCGCTACGAGCAGTACTTC.

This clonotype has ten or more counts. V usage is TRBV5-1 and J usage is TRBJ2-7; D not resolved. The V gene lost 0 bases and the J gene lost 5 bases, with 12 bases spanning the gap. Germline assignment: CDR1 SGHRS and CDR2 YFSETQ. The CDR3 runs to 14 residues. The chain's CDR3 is CASSLVEGYHEQYF. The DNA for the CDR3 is TGCGCCAGCAGCTTGGTGGAAGGGTACCACGAGCAGTACTTC.

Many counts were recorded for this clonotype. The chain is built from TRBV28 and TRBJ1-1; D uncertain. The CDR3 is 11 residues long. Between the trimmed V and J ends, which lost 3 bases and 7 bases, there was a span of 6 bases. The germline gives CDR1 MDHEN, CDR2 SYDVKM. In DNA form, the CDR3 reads TGTGCCAGCAGTTTTCAGATTGAAGCTTTCTTT. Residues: CASSFQIEAFF. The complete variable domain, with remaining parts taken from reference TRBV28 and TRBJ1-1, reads DVKVTQSSRYLVKRTGEKVFLECVQDMDHENMFWYRQDPGLGLRLIYFSYDVKMKEKGDIPEGYSVSREKKERFSLILESASTNQTSMYLCASSFQIEAFFGQGTRLTVV.

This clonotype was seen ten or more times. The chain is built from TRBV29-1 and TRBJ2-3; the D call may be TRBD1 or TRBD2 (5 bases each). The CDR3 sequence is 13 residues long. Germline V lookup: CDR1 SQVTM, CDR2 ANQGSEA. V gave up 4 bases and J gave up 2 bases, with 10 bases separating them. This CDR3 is CSVATGTTDTQYF. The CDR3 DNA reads TGCAGCGTTGCGACCGGGACCACAGATACGCAGTATTTT.

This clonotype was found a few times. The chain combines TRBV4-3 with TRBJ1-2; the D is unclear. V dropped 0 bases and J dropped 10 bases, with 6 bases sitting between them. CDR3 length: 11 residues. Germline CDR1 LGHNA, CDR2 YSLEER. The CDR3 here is CASSQDQIYTF. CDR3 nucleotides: TGCGCCAGCAGCCAAGATCAGATCTACACCTTC.

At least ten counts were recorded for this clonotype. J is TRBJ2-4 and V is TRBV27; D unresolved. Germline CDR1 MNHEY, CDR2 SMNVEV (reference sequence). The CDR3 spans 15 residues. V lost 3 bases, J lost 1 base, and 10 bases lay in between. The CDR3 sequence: CASSFRSTAKNIQYF. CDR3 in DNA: TGTGCCAGCAGTTTTAGGTCCACGGCCAAAAACATTCAGTACTTC.

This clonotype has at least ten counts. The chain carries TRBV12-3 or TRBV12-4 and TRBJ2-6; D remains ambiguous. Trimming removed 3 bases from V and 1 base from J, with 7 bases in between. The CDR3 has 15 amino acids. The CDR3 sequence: CASSFWGSGANVLTF. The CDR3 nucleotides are TGTGCCAGCAGTTTTTGGGGTTCTGGGGCCAACGTCCTGACTTTC.

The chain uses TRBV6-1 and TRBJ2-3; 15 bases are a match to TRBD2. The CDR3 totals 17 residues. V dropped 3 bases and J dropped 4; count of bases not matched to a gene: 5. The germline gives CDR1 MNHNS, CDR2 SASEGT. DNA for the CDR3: TGTGCCAGCAGTGATGGACTAGCGGGAGGGCCATCAGATACGCAGTATTTT. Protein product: CASSDGLAGGPSDTQYF.

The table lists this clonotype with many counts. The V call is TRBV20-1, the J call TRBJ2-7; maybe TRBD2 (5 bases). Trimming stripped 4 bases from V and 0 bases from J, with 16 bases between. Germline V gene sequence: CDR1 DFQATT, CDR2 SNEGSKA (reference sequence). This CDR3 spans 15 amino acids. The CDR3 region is CSATEAAESSYEQYF. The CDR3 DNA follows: TGCAGTGCTACCGAGGCAGCGGAGAGCTCCTACGAGCAGTACTTC.

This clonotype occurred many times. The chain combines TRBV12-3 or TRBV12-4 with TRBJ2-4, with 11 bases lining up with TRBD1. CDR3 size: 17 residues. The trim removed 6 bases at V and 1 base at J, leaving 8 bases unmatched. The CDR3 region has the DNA TGTGCCAGCAGCCCACCGGGACAGGGGGTGGCCAAAAACATTCAGTACTTC. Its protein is CASSPPGQGVAKNIQYF.

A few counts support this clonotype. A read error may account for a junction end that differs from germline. CDR3 DNA sequence: TGTGCCACCGCCTGGGGAAACTATGGCGACACCTTC. This translates into CATAWGNYGDTF. The chain has TRBV7-9 and TRBJ1-2; D is unresolved. This CDR3 region has 12 residues. Germline values: CDR1 SEHNR, CDR2 FQNEAQ (reference sequence).

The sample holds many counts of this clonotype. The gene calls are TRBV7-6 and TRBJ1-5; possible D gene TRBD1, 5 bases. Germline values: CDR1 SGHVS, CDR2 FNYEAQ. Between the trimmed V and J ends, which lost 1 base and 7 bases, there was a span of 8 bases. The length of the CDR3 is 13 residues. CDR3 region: CASSLGQRQPQHF. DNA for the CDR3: TGTGCCAGCAGCTTAGGACAGCGCCAGCCCCAGCATTTT. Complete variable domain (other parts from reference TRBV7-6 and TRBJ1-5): GAGVSQSPRYKVTKRGQDVALRCDPISGHVSLYWYRQALGQGPEFLTYFNYEAQQDKSGLPNDRFSAERPEGSISTLTIQRTEQRDSAMYRCASSLGQRQPQHFGDGTRLSIL.

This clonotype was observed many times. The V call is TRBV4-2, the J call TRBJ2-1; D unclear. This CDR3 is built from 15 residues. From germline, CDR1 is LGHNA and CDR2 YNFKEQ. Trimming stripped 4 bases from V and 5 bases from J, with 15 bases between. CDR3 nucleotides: TGTGCCAGCAGCCGCGCTAGTACCTTGGACAATGAGCAGTTCTTC. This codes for CASSRASTLDNEQFF.

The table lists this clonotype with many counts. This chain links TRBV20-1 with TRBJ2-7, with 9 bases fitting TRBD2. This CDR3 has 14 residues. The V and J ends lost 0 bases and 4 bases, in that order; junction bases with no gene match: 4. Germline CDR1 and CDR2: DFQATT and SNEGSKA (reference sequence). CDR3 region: CSARDLAGSYEQYF. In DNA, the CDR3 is TGCAGTGCTAGAGACCTAGCGGGAAGTTACGAGCAGTACTTC.

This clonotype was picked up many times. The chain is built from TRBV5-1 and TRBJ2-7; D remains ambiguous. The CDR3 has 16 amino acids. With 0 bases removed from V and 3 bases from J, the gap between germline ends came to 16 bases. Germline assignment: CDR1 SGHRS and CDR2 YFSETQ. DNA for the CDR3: TGCGCCAGCAGCTTGGCCGGTGTCAACACATACTACGAGCAGTACTTC. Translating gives CASSLAGVNTYYEQYF.

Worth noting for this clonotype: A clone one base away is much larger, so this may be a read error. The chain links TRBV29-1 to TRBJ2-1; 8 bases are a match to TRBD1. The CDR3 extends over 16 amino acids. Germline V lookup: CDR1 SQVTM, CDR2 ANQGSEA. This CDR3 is CSLIGRGTGVNNEQFF. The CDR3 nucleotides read TGCAGTTTAATTGGCCGAGGGACAGGCGTAAACAATGAGCAGTTCTTC.

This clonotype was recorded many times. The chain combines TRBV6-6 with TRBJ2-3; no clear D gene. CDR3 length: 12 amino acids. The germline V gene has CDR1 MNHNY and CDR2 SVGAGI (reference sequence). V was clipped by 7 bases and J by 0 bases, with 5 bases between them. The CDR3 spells CASMDSTDTQYF. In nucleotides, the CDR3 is TGTGCCAGCATGGACAGCACAGATACGCAGTATTTT.